Each of the 22 T cell receptor beta chains below was sequenced from the same sample in a study of blood T cells in healthy people across ages. Next came a second PCR, run for about 7 to 12 cycles, which used a sample-barcoded 5' primer along with a J-beta primer mix. TCRdb redid the calling of the 5' RACE reads with MiXCR, one entry per CDR3 protein. The sample yields 1.5 million to 2 million distinct CDR3 sequences, 28% seen once. The sample consisted of blood. Receptor source: a woman aged 25 to 39 in good health.

As regards this clonotype: One end of the junction varies from germline; a read error may be responsible. V gene TRBV6-5 combines with J gene TRBJ2-3; D is undetermined. The germline CDR1 and CDR2 sequences are MNHEY and SVGAGI. The length of the CDR3 is 12 residues. Here the CDR3 reads CASRDTSDTQDF. The CDR3 nucleotides are TGTGCCAGCAGGGATACCTCGGATACGCAGGATTTT.

The table lists this clonotype with a few counts. V and J are TRBV5-1 and TRBJ2-1; 8 nucleotides match TRBD1. The germline V gene encodes CDR1 SGHRS and CDR2 YFSETQ. The V gene end was trimmed by 1 base and the J gene end by 0 bases; junction bases not matched to a gene: 6. The CDR3 contains 17 residues. The CDR3, as DNA: TGCGCCAGCAGCTTGTCGCGGGGACAGGCCTCCTACAATGAGCAGTTCTTC. Its translation is CASSLSRGQASYNEQFF.

DNA of the CDR3: TGTGCCAGCAGCGTAGAGGGAAACTCCTACAATGAGCAGTTCTTC. Translation gives CASSVEGNSYNEQFF. This rearrangement joins TRBV9 to TRBJ2-1, with D unclear. The CDR3 extends over 15 amino acids. V was shortened by 0 bases and J by 0 bases, with 7 bases between the two germline ends. Germline V gene data show CDR1 as SGDLS and CDR2 as YYNGEE.

This clonotype was observed at least ten times. The rearrangement joins TRBV5-6 to TRBJ2-1; tentatively, D is TRBD2 (6 bases). The CDR3 contains 14 residues. Germline V CDR1 and CDR2: SGHDT, YYEEEE. V lost 2 bases and J lost 9, with 15 bases in between. The CDR3 nucleotides read TGTGCCAGCAGCTTACGGGGGTCAGCCAGTGAGCAGTTCTTC. Its protein product is CASSLRGSASEQFF. Full variable domain (outside the CDR3, taken from reference TRBV5-6 and TRBJ2-1): DAGVTQSPTHLIKTRGQQVTLRCSPKSGHDTVSWYQQALGQGPQFIFQYYEEEERQRGNFPDRFSGHQFPNYSSELNVNALLLGDSALYLCASSLRGSASEQFFGPGTRLTVL.

This clonotype was seen at least ten times. The chain links TRBV7-9 to TRBJ2-4; weak D call: TRBD2 (5 bases). The CDR3 covers 15 residues. Per the germline V gene, CDR1 is SEHNR and CDR2 is FQNEAQ (reference sequence). The ends were cut back, 1 base at V and 8 bases at J, with 15 bases in the middle. CDR3 nucleotide sequence: TGTGCCAGCAGCTTAGGGTCGTCGGGGTCGGACATTCAGTACTTC. Protein sequence: CASSLGSSGSDIQYF.

The rearrangement links TRBV7-2 to TRBJ2-7; 8 bases line up with TRBD2. Germline V CDR1 and CDR2: SGHTA, FQGNSA. V dropped 5 bases and J dropped 4; count of bases not matched to a gene: 10. This CDR3 has 15 amino acids. The CDR3 here is CASSPGSGSAYEQYF. DNA for the CDR3: TGTGCCAGCAGCCCCGGAAGCGGGAGCGCATACGAGCAGTACTTC.

The chain links TRBV7-3 to TRBJ2-5, with D perhaps being TRBD1 or TRBD2 (6 bases each). The germline V gene has CDR1 SGHTA and CDR2 FQGTGA. The CDR3 loop spans 16 amino acids. Deletions cut 6 bases from V and 5 bases from J, with 22 bases between. The CDR3: CASRKGVSGEVETQYF. The CDR3, as DNA: TGTGCCAGCAGGAAGGGGGTTAGCGGAGAGGTCGAGACCCAGTACTTC.

The V call is TRBV18, the J call TRBJ2-7; TRBD1 matches 10 bases. Per germline, CDR1 KGHSH and CDR2 LQKENI. The CDR3 runs 15 residues. V gave up 3 bases and J gave up 6 bases; unmatched junction bases: 8. CDR3 nucleotides: TGTGCCAGCTCACCGAGAGTTGGACAGGGGGGCGAGCAGTACTTC. Translating it yields CASSPRVGQGGEQYF.

The chain couples TRBV6-6 to TRBJ1-2, with D hard to call. Germline V gene lookup returns CDR1 MNHNY and CDR2 SVGAGI (reference sequence). The CDR3 sequence is 12 residues long. V was cut by 2 bases and J by 8 bases, with 9 bases left in between. The CDR3 sequence is CASSYLTIGYTF. CDR3 nucleotides: TGTGCCAGCAGTTACCTAACGATCGGCTACACCTTC.

This clonotype appeared many times. The J gene is TRBJ2-5, the V gene TRBV21-1. TRBV21-1 is designated a pseudogene. The CDR3 totals 12 residues. The CDR3 bases are TGTGCCAGCAGATCTGTACAAGAGACCCAGTACTTC. Protein product: CASRSVQETQYF.

This clonotype has a handful of counts. The chain recombines TRBV7-2 with TRBJ2-1; 10 nucleotides align to TRBD2. Germline-derived CDR1 and CDR2 are SGHTA and FQGNSA. The CDR3 contains 16 residues. After removal of 6 bases from V and 3 bases from J, the junction contained 8 bases not matched to a gene. Here the CDR3 DNA reads TGTGCCAGCAGTCCCATGGGGACTAGCGTCTACAATGAGCAGTTCTTC. Translation: CASSPMGTSVYNEQFF.

The chain links TRBV20-1 to TRBJ2-4; D is uncertain. Judging by the DNA end, TRBJ2-7 fits better; the J call may be wrong. The germline gives CDR1 DFQATT, CDR2 SNEGSKA (reference sequence). The CDR3 is made up of 14 amino acids. The CDR3 sequence is CSARSSSANYEQYF. CDR3 nucleotide sequence: TGCAGTGCTAGAAGCAGCAGCGCCAACTACGAGCAGTACTTC.

J is TRBJ2-1 and V is TRBV9; D is undetermined. The CDR3 has 13 residues. CDR1 and CDR2 from the germline V gene are SGDLS and YYNGEE. V lost 0 bases and J 7 bases, leaving 8 bases between the germline ends. CDR3 nucleotide sequence: TGTGCCAGCAGCGTAGTGAGTGTGAATGAGCAGTTCTTC. It yields the protein CASSVVSVNEQFF.

This clonotype was seen many times. CDR3 nucleotide sequence: TGTGCCAGCAGCTTAGGTGGCGGGAATCTTCCCTACGAGCAGTACTTC. Translating gives CASSLGGGNLPYEQYF. The J gene is TRBJ2-7, the V gene TRBV7-6, with D tentatively TRBD2 (6 bases). Germline-derived CDR1 and CDR2 are SGHVS and FNYEAQ. Trimming removed 1 base from V and 2 bases from J, with 15 bases in between. This CDR3 spans 16 amino acids.

This rearrangement joins TRBV10-3 to TRBJ2-2; D gene uncertain. Trimming stripped 4 bases from V and 1 base from J, with 13 bases between. Per germline, CDR1 ENHRY and CDR2 SYGVKD. The CDR3 runs to 16 residues. This chain's CDR3 is CAISGGDTLNTGELFF. The CDR3 coding sequence is TGTGCCATCAGTGGAGGAGACACCTTGAACACCGGGGAGCTGTTTTTT.

This clonotype showed up just a few times. The chain is built from TRBV5-5 and TRBJ2-3; D is ambiguous. The V end lost 0 bases, the J end lost 0 bases, and 14 bases lay between the germline ends. The CDR3 is 17 residues long. In germline, CDR1 is SGHKS, CDR2 YYEKEE (reference sequence). The CDR3 is CASSLVWQPLSTDTQYF. CDR3 sequence (DNA): TGTGCCAGCAGCTTGGTGTGGCAGCCCCTTAGCACAGATACGCAGTATTTT.

CDR3 residues: CSARDRGRGASYGYTF. As DNA, the CDR3 is TGCAGTGCTAGAGATCGGGGCAGGGGGGCATCCTATGGCTACACCTTC. V and J are TRBV20-1 and TRBJ1-2; TRBD1 matches at 7 bases. The CDR3 consists of 16 residues. Germline V lookup: CDR1 DFQATT, CDR2 SNEGSKA (reference sequence). V shed 0 bases, J shed 4 bases, and the junction held 11 bases outside the gene matches.

This clonotype has only a few counts. The rearrangement uses TRBV6-2 or TRBV6-3 and TRBJ2-7; tentative D call: TRBD1 (6 bases). CDR3 length: 12 amino acids. V lost 11 bases and J 6 bases, leaving 17 bases between the germline ends. Germline assignment: CDR1 MNHEY and CDR2 SVGEGT. The CDR3 protein is CAGRDTVGEQYF. CDR3 coding DNA: TGTGCCGGCCGGGACACGGTGGGCGAGCAGTACTTC.

The rearrangement uses TRBV5-5 and TRBJ1-5, with 8 bases that match TRBD1. The germline V gene encodes CDR1 SGHKS and CDR2 YYEKEE (reference sequence). CDR3 length equals 16 residues. V shed 5 bases, J shed 5 bases, and the junction held 12 bases outside the gene matches. The CDR3 loop is CASSRTGTWADQPQHF. CDR3 DNA: TGTGCCAGCAGTCGGACAGGGACGTGGGCAGATCAGCCCCAGCATTTT.

The rearrangement uses TRBV7-9 and TRBJ1-1, with no clear D. Germline CDR1 reads SEHNR; CDR2 reads FQNEAQ (reference sequence). V gave up 5 bases and J gave up 6 bases, with 13 bases separating them. This CDR3 has 13 amino acids. CDR3 residues: CASSLRQESEAFF. CDR3 bases: TGTGCCAGCAGCCTCCGGCAAGAGTCTGAAGCTTTCTTT.

The rearrangement links TRBV7-2 to TRBJ1-5; TRBD1 might be the D (6 bases). V was pared by 1 base and J by 7 bases, with 14 bases between. CDR1 and CDR2 from the germline V gene are SGHTA and FQGNSA. The CDR3 is made up of 15 amino acids. For the CDR3, the DNA is TGTGCCAGCAGCTTAGGGGGCAGGGGCCCACAGCCCCAGCATTTT. As protein: CASSLGGRGPQPQHF.

This chain joins TRBV9 and TRBJ1-6, with 9 bases lining up with TRBD1. From germline, CDR1 is SGDLS and CDR2 YYNGEE. CDR3 length equals 15 residues. The trim removed 0 bases at V and 8 bases at J, leaving 3 bases unmatched. The CDR3 protein is CASSVGTGVDSPLHF. CDR3 DNA sequence: TGTGCCAGCAGCGTAGGGACAGGGGTGGATTCACCCCTCCACTTT.